These 16 T cell receptor beta chains were sequenced from one sample in a study of cytomegalovirus exposure and HLA in healthy donors. In the PCR, 60 Vbeta and 13 Jbeta primers were used. The table came from immunoSEQ multiplex PCR; TCRdb's copy has only in-frame clones and leaves some out. This sample has 100,000 to 150,000 clones, with less than 85% found just once. Sample: PBMCs. Receptors were obtained from a man between 18 and 29 years old in good health and CMV-seropositive.

The chain employs TRBV27 and TRBJ1-1, with 7 bases fitting TRBD1. CDR1 MNHEY and CDR2 SMNVEV come from the germline V gene (reference sequence). This CDR3 contains 13 residues. The V and J ends lost 6 bases and 7 bases, in that order; junction bases with no gene match: 8. CDR3 in amino acids: CASSYFRDSEAFF. The CDR3 nucleotides are TGTGCCAGCAGCTACTTCCGGGACAGTGAAGCTTTCTTT.

V and J are TRBV30 and TRBJ2-7; 10 nucleotides align to TRBD1. The CDR3 consists of 14 residues. The germline V gene encodes CDR1 GTSNPN and CDR2 SVGIG (reference sequence). Trimming cost V 5 bases and J 3 bases; bases outside gene matches: 7. The CDR3 DNA follows: TGTGCCTGGGCCGCGGGACAGGGGTACTACGAGCAGTACTTC. Amino acid sequence: CAWAAGQGYYEQYF.

The V and J genes are TRBV6-5 and TRBJ1-4; 7 bases fit TRBD1. Unmatched junction bases numbered 3, after V lost 5 bases and J lost 6 bases. CDR1 is MNHEY, CDR2 SVGAGI, per germline. This CDR3 is 13 amino acids long. The CDR3 bases are TGTGCCAGCAGTCACCAGGGGGATGAAAAACTGTTTTTT. Encoded protein: CASSHQGDEKLFF.

This clone is a singleton in its sample. The chain has TRBV6-5 and TRBJ1-2; D gene uncertain. This CDR3 comprises 12 residues. Germline CDR1 is MNHEY and CDR2 is SVGAGI. V dropped 6 bases and J dropped 4 bases, with 9 bases sitting between them. CDR3 in DNA: TGTGCCAGCAGACTAGGACCCTATGGCTACACCTTC. It codes for CASRLGPYGYTF.

V gene TRBV5-6 combines with J gene TRBJ1-3, with 7 nucleotides matching TRBD1. CDR3 length: 15 residues. Germline assignment: CDR1 SGHDT and CDR2 YYEEEE. V lost 1 base to trimming and J lost 3 bases; unmatched junction nucleotides: 4. This CDR3 is CASSLLGGYGNTIYF. CDR3 bases: TGTGCCAGCAGCTTGCTAGGGGGCTATGGAAACACCATATATTTT.

The chain recombines TRBV5-4 with TRBJ2-2, with D uncertain. The CDR3 loop spans 17 amino acids. Trimming cost V 3 bases and J 0 bases, with 15 bases left between them. Germline CDR1 reads SGHNT; CDR2 reads YYREEE (reference sequence). The CDR3 loop is CASSSLAEQTNTGELFF. Written as DNA, the CDR3 is TGTGCCAGCAGCTCCTTGGCGGAGCAGACGAACACCGGGGAGCTGTTTTTT. Using reference TRBV5-4 and TRBJ2-2 for the parts outside the CDR3, the full variable domain is ETGVTQSPTHLIKTRGQQVTLRCSSQSGHNTVSWYQQALGQGPQFIFQYYREEENGRGNFPPRFSGLQFPNYSSELNVNALELDDSALYLCASSSLAEQTNTGELFFGEGSRLTVL.

The V call is TRBV7-9, the J call TRBJ1-4, with D perhaps TRBD1 (5 bases). CDR3 size: 15 residues. Deletions cut 1 base from V and 2 bases from J, with 8 bases between. From germline, CDR1 is SEHNR and CDR2 FQNEAQ (reference sequence). CDR3 nucleotide sequence: TGTGCCAGCAGCTTAGGGACAATGACTAATGAAAAACTGTTTTTT. Protein product: CASSLGTMTNEKLFF.

This clone came up many times. The rearrangement links TRBV6-4 to TRBJ2-3, with TRBD2 identical over 13 bases. This CDR3 has 15 amino acids. With V trimmed by 2 bases and J by 4 bases, 0 bases remained unmatched. The germline gives CDR1 MRHNA, CDR2 SNTAGT. CDR3 loop: CASSDTSGGADTQYF. CDR3 nucleotides: TGTGCCAGCAGTGACACTAGCGGGGGGGCAGATACGCAGTATTTT.

V is TRBV4-1 and J is TRBJ2-7, with D possibly being TRBD2 (5 bases). The CDR3 has 15 residues. The ends were cut back, 3 bases at V and 3 bases at J, with 15 bases in the middle. Germline loops: CDR1 MGHRA, CDR2 YSYEKL. This CDR3 reads CASSQTRGPFYEQYF. The CDR3 DNA reads TGCGCCAGCAGCCAGACCCGGGGTCCCTTCTACGAGCAGTACTTC.

The chain joins TRBV2 to TRBJ2-7; 9 positions match TRBD1. The germline gives CDR1 SNHLY, CDR2 FYNNEI. V lost 7 bases to trimming and J lost 6 bases; unmatched junction nucleotides: 7. This CDR3 contains 13 residues. CDR3 in amino acids: CASKGQGGGEQYF. CDR3 nucleotide sequence: TGTGCCAGCAAGGGACAGGGAGGGGGCGAGCAGTACTTC. The full variable domain, completed using reference TRBV2 and TRBJ2-7, is EPEVTQTPSHQVTQMGQEVILRCVPISNHLYFYWYRQILGQKVEFLVSFYNNEISEKSEIFDDQFSVERPDGSNFTLKIRSTKLEDSAMYFCASKGQGGGEQYFGPGTRLTVT.

V is TRBV14 and J is TRBJ1-2; D remains unclear. Trimming cost V 4 bases and J 8 bases, with 20 bases left between them. This CDR3 contains 15 residues. Germline-derived CDR1 and CDR2 are SGHDN and FVKESK. The CDR3 here is CASSLTRDVAVGYTF. The CDR3 coding sequence is TGTGCCAGCAGCCTGACGAGGGATGTGGCGGTGGGCTACACCTTC.

This chain links TRBV7-9 with TRBJ1-5; D is perhaps TRBD1 (5 bases). The V gene's germline CDR1 is SEHNR and CDR2 FQNEAQ (reference sequence). Trimming took off 2 bases at V and 6 bases at J, with 17 bases between the two ends. The CDR3 is made up of 16 amino acids. The CDR3 reads CASSLSGPGVGQPQHF. CDR3 nucleotide sequence: TGTGCCAGCAGCTTATCGGGTCCGGGGGTGGGTCAGCCCCAGCATTTT.

The V gene is TRBV7-9, the J gene TRBJ2-1; the match to TRBD1 covers 8 bases. CDR1 and CDR2 from the germline V gene are SEHNR and FQNEAQ (reference sequence). The CDR3 is 15 amino acids. J was trimmed by 6 bases and V by 5 bases; bases with no gene match: 9. CDR3 amino acids: CASSADRALFNEQFF. DNA for the CDR3: TGTGCCAGCAGCGCGGACAGGGCCCTCTTCAATGAGCAGTTCTTC. Based on the CDR3 plus reference TRBV7-9 and TRBJ2-1, the full variable domain is DTGVSQNPRHKITKRGQNVTFRCDPISEHNRLYWYRQTLGQGPEFLTYFQNEAQLEKSRLLSDRFSAERPKGSFSTLEIQRTEQGDSAMYLCASSADRALFNEQFFGPGTRLTVL.

The rearrangement links TRBV6-6 to TRBJ1-1; D is unclear. The V end was cut by 2 bases, the J end by 2 bases, with 9 bases between. CDR3 length: 14 amino acids. Germline CDR1 MNHNY, CDR2 SVGAGI (reference sequence). CDR3 coding DNA: TGTGCCAGCAGTTACCGGGGTGCAAACACTGAAGCTTTCTTT. Its translation: CASSYRGANTEAFF.

The CDR3 loop is CASSQGLAGGTANTGELFF. The CDR3 DNA follows: TGCGCCAGCAGCCAAGGGCTAGCGGGGGGCACAGCGAACACCGGGGAGCTGTTTTTT. V usage is TRBV4-1 and J usage is TRBJ2-2; 11 bases match TRBD2. The CDR3 is made up of 19 amino acids. The J segment lost 0 bases and the V segment lost 1 base, leaving 7 bases of the junction unmatched. Germline lookup yields CDR1 MGHRA and CDR2 YSYEKL.

V is TRBV6-1 and J is TRBJ2-1, with D tentatively TRBD2 (5 bases). The CDR3 runs 14 residues. V lost 0 bases, J lost 8 bases, and 11 bases lay in between. CDR1 is MNHNS and CDR2 is SASEGT in the germline V gene. The CDR3 DNA reads as TGTGCCAGCAGTGAAGCCACGGGAATGGATGAGCAGTTCTTC. It is translated as CASSEATGMDEQFF.